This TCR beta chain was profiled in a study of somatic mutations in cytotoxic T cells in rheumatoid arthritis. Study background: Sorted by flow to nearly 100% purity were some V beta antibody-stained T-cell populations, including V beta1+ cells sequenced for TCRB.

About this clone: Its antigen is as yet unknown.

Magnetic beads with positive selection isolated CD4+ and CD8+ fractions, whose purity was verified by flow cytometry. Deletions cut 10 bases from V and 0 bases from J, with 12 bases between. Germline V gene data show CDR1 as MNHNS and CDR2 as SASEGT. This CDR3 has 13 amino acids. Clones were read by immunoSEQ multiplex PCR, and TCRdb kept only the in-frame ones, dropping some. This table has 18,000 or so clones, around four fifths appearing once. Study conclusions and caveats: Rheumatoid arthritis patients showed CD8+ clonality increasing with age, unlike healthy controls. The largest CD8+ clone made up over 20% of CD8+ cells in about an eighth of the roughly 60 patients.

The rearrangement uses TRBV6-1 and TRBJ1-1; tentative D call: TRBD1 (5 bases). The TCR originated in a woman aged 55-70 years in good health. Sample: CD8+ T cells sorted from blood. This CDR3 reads CATRRGVNTEAFF. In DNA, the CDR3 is TGTGCCACGAGAAGGGGAGTGAACACTGAAGCTTTCTTT.